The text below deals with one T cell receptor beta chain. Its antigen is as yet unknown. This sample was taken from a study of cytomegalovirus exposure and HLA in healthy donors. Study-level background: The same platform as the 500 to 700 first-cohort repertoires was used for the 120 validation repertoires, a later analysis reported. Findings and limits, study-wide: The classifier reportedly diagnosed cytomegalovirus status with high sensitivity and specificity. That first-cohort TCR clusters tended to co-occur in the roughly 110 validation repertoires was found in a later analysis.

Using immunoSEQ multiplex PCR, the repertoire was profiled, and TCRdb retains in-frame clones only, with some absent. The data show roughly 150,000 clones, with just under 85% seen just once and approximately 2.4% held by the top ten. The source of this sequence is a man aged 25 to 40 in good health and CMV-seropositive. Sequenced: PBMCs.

CDR3 nucleotides: TGCGCCAGCAGCCAAGCACTAGCGGACACAGATACGCAGTATTTT. This encodes CASSQALADTDTQYF. The rearrangement uses TRBV4-1 and TRBJ2-3, with TRBD2 identical over 8 bases. The CDR3 contains 15 residues. Looked up from germline, CDR1 is MGHRA and CDR2 is YSYEKL. The junction had 2 bases not matched to a gene; V was cut back by 1 base and J by 2 bases.